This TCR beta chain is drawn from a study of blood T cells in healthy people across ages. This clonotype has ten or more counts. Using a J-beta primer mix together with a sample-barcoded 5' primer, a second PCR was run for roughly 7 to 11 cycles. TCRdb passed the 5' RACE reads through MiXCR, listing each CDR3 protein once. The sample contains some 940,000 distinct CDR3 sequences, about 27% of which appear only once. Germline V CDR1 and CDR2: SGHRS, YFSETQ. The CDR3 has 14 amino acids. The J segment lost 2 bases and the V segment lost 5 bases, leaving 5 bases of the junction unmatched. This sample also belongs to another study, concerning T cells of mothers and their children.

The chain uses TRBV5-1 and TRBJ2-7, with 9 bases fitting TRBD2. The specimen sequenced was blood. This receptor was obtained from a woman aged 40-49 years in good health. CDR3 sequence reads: CASSRSGGTYEQYF. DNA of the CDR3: TGCGCCAGCAGTCGGAGCGGGGGGACCTACGAGCAGTACTTC.